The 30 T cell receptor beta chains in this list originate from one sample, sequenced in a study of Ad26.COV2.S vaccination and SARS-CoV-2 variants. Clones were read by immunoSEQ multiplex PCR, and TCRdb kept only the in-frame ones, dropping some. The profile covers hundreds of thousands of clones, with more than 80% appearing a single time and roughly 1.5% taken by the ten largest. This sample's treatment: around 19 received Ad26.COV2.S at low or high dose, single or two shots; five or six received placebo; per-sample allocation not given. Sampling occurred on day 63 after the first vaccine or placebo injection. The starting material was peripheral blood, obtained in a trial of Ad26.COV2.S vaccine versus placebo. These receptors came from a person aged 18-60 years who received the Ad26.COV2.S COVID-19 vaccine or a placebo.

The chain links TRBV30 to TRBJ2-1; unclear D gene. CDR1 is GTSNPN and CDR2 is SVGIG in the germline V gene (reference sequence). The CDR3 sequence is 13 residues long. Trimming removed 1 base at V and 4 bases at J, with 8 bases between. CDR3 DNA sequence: TGTGCCTGGAGTGCGTCTATTTACAATGAGCAGTTCTTC. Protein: CAWSASIYNEQFF.

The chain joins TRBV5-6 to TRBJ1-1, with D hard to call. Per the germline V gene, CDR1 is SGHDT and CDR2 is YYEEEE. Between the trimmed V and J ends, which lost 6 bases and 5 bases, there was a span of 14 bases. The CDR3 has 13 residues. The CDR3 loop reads CASTADSRTEAFF. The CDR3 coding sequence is TGTGCCAGCACCGCCGATTCTCGGACTGAAGCTTTCTTT.

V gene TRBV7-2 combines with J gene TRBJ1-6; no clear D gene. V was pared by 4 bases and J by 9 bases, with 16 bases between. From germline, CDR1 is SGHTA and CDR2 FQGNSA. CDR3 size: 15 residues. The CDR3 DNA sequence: TGTGCCAGCAGCTATAGCGGGGTTTATTTTTCACCCCTCCACTTT. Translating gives CASSYSGVYFSPLHF. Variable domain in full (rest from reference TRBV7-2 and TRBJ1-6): GAGVSQSPSNKVTEKGKDVELRCDPISGHTALYWYRQSLGQGLEFLIYFQGNSAPDKSGLPSDRFSAERTGGSVSTLTIQRTQQEDSAVYLCASSYSGVYFSPLHFGNGTRLTVT.

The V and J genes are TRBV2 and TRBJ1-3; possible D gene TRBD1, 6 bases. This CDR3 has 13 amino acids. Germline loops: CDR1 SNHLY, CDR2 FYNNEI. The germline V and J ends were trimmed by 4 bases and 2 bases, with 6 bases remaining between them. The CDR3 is CASSGTAGNTIYF. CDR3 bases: TGTGCCAGCAGTGGGACAGCTGGAAACACCATATATTTT.

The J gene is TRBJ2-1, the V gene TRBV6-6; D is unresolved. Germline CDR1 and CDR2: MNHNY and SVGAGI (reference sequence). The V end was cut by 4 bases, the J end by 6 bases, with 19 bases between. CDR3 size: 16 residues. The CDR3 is CASSSLSPINVNEQFF. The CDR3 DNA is TGTGCCAGCAGTTCCCTCAGTCCCATCAACGTCAATGAGCAGTTCTTC.

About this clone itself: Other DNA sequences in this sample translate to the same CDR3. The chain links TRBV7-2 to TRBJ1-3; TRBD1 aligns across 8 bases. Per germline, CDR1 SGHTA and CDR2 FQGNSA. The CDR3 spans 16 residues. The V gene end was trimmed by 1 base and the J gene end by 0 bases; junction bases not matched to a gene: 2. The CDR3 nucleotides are TGTGCCAGCAGCTTAGGGGACAGGTCCTCTGGAAACACCATATATTTT. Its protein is CASSLGDRSSGNTIYF.

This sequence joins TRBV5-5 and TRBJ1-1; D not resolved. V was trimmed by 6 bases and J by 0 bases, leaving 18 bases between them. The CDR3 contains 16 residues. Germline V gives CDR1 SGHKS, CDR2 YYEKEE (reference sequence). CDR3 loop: CASTAPPRTLNTEAFF. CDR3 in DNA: TGTGCCAGCACCGCACCCCCACGGACTTTGAACACTGAAGCTTTCTTT.

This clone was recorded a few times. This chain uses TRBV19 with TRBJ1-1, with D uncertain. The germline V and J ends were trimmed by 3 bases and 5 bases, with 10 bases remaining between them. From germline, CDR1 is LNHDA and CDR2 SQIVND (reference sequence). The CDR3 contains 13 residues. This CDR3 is CASSIFRETEAFF. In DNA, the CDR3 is TGTGCCAGTAGTATTTTTCGGGAGACTGAAGCTTTCTTT.

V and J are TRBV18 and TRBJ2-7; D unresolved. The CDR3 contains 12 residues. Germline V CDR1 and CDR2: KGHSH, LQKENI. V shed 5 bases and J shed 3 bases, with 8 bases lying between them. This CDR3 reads CASSASLYEQYF. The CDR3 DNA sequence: TGTGCCAGCTCAGCAAGCCTCTACGAGCAGTACTTC.

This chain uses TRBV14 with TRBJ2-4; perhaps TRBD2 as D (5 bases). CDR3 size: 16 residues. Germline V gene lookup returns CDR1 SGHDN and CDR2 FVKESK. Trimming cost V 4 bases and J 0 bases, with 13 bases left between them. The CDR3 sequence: CASSRSGGLAKNIQYF. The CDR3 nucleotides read TGTGCCAGCAGCCGAAGCGGCGGATTAGCCAAAAACATTCAGTACTTC.

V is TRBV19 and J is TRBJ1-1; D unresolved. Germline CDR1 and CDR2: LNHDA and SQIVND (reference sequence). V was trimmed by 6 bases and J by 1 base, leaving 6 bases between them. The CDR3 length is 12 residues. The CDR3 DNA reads TGTGCCAGTAGCCAACAGAACACTGAAGCTTTCTTT. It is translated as CASSQQNTEAFF.

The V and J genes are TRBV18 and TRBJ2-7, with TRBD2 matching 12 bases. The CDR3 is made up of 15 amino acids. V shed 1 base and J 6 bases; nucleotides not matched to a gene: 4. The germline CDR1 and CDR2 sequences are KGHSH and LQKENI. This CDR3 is CASSPRLAGDSEQYF. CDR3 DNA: TGTGCCAGCTCACCACGACTAGCGGGAGATAGCGAGCAGTACTTC.

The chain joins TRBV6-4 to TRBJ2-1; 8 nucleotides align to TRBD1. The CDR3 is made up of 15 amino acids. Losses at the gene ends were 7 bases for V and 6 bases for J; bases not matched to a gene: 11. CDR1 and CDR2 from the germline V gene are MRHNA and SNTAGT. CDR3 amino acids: CASKRTGTFINEQFF. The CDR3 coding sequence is TGTGCCAGCAAGAGGACAGGGACTTTTATCAATGAGCAGTTCTTC.

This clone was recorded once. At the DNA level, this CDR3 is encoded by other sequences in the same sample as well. The CDR3 nucleotides are TGCAGCGTTGAAGGCCTCATGAACACTGAAGCTTTCTTT. Encoded protein: CSVEGLMNTEAFF. This chain connects TRBV29-1 to TRBJ1-1, with unresolved D. Germline V gene sequence: CDR1 SQVTM, CDR2 ANQGSEA. The CDR3 is 13 amino acids. The V end lost 1 base, the J end lost 0 bases, and 6 bases lay between the germline ends.

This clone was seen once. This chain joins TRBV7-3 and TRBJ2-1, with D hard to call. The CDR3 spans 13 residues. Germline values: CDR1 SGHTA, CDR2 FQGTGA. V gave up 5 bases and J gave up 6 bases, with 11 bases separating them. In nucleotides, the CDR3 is TGTGCCAGCAGCCACGACGAGACCAATGAGCAGTTCTTC. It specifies CASSHDETNEQFF.

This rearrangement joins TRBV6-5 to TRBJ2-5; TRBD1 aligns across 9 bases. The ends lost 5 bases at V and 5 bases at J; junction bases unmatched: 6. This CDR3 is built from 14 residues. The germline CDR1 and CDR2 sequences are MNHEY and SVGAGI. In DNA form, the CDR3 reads TGTGCCAGCAGTCCCGGGACAGGGTCGGAGACCCAGTACTTC. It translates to CASSPGTGSETQYF.

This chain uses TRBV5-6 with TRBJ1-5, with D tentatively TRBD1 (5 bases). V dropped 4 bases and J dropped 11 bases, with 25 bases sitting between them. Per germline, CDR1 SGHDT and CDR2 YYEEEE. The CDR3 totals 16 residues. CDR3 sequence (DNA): TGTGCCAGCAGCCCGGGGGGTCAGGAGCTGGGGAAGGCCCAGCATTTT. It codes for CASSPGGQELGKAQHF.

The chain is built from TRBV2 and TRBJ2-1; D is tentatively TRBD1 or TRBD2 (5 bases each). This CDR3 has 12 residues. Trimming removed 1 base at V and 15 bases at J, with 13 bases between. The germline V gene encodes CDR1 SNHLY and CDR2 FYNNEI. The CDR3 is CASSEVPGLLFF. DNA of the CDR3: TGTGCCAGCAGTGAAGTCCCGGGGCTATTGTTCTTC.

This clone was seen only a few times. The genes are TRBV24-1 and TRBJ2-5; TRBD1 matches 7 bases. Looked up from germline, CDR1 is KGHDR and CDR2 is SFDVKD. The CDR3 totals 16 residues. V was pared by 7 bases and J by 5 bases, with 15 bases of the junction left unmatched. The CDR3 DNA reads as TGTGCCACCAGCGTACAAACTCCGGGACAGAGGGAGACCCAGTACTTC. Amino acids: CATSVQTPGQRETQYF.

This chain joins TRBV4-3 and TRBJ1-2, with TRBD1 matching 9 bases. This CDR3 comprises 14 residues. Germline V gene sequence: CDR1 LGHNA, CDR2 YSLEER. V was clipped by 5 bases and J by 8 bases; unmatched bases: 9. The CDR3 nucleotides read TGCGCCAGCAGCAACGGACAGGGGCTTGGGGGCTACACCTTC. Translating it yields CASSNGQGLGGYTF.

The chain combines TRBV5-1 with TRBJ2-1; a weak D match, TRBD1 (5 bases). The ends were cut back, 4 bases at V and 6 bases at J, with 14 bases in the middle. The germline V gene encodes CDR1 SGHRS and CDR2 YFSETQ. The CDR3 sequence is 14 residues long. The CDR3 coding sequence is TGCGCCAGCAGCATCCAGACAGTGGGCAATGAGCAGTTCTTC. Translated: CASSIQTVGNEQFF.

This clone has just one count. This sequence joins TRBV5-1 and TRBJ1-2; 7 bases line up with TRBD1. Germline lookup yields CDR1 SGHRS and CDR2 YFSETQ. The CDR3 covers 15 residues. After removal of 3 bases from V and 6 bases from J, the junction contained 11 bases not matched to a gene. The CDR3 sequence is CASSYGTVGSDGYTF. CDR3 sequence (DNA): TGCGCCAGCAGCTATGGGACAGTGGGGAGTGATGGCTACACCTTC. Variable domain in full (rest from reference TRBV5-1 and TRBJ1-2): KAGVTQTPRYLIKTRGQQVTLSCSPISGHRSVSWYQQTPGQGLQFLFEYFSETQRNKGNFPGRFSGRQFSNSRSEMNVSTLELGDSALYLCASSYGTVGSDGYTFGSGTRLTVV.

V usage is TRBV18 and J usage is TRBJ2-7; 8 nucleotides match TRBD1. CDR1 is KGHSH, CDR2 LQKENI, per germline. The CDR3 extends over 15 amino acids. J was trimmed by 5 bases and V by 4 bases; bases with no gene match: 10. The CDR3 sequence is CASSLRQGAIDEQYF. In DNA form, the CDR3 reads TGTGCCAGCTCACTGCGGCAGGGGGCGATCGACGAGCAGTACTTC.

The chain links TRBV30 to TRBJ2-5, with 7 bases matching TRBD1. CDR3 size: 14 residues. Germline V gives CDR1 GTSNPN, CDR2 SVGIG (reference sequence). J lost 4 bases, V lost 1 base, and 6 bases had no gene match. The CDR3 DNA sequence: TGTGCCTGGAGTGGGGCGACAGGGACAGAGACCCAGTACTTC. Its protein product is CAWSGATGTETQYF.

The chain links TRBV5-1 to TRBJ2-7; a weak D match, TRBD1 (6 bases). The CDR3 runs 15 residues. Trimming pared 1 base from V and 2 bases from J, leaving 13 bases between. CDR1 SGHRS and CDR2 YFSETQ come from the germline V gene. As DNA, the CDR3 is TGCGCCAGCAGCTTGTCGTGGACAGCCACCTACGAGCAGTACTTC. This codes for CASSLSWTATYEQYF.

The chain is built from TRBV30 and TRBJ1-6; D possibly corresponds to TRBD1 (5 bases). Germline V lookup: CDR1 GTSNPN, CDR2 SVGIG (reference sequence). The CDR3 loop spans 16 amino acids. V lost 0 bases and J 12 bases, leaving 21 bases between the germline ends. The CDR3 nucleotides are TGTGCCTGGAGTGTACCCTCCGGGACGGCTTGGGGACCCCTCCACTTT. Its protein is CAWSVPSGTAWGPLHF.

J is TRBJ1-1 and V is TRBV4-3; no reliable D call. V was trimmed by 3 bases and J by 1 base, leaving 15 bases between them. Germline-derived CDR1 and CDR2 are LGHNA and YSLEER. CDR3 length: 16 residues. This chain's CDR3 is CASSQYAVPGNTEAFF. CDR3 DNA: TGCGCCAGCAGCCAGTATGCTGTCCCAGGGAACACTGAAGCTTTCTTT.

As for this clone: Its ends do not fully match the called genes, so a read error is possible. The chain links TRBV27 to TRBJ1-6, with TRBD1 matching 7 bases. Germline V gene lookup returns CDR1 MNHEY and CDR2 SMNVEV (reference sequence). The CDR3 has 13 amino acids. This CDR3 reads CATSYRGNSPLHF. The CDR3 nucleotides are TGTGCCACCAGTTACAGGGGAAATTCACCCCTCCACTTT.

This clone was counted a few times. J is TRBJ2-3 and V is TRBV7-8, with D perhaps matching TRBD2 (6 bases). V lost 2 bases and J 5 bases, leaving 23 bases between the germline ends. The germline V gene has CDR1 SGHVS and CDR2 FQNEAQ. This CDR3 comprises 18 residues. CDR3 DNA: TGTGCCAGCAGCTTAAGGGCGGGGCCACTATTGCCCGGAGATACGCAGTATTTT. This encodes CASSLRAGPLLPGDTQYF.

The DNA for the CDR3 is TGTGCCAGCAGCCCCACTCCGGACAGGGCCCGAAGGGAGCAGTACTTC. Protein product: CASSPTPDRARREQYF. The rearrangement uses TRBV5-8 and TRBJ2-7; 8 bases align to TRBD1. The junction had 16 bases not matched to a gene; V was cut back by 4 bases and J by 7 bases. The CDR3 has 16 residues. Germline lookup yields CDR1 SGHTS and CDR2 YDEGEE.